One and the same sample provided the 24 T cell receptor beta chains below, sequenced in a study of identical twins. TCRdb re-called the 5' RACE reads with MiXCR, one entry per CDR3 protein. Of 260,000 or so distinct CDR3 sequences listed, around 7.6% were seen once; the top ten hold roughly 5.4%. These sequences were also reported in another study, on yellow fever vaccine responses in identical twins.

The sequencing input was CD8+ T cells sorted from blood. The receptors were sampled from a woman aged 18-35 years in good health.

J is TRBJ2-7 and V is TRBV3-1; D remains ambiguous. Looked up from germline, CDR1 is LGHDT and CDR2 is YNNKEL (reference sequence). This CDR3 is 16 amino acids long. Trimming took off 0 bases at V and 2 bases at J, with 14 bases between the two ends. CDR3 DNA: TGTGCCAGCAGCCAAGACTCAACCTCCCGACCCTACGAGCAGTACGTC. This translates into CASSQDSTSRPYEQYV.

This rearrangement joins TRBV12-3 or TRBV12-4 to TRBJ1-2; D gene uncertain. Trimming took 6 bases from V and 8 from J, leaving 16 bases between them. The CDR3 extends over 13 amino acids. The CDR3 protein is CASSSRLGSGYTF. The CDR3 nucleotides are TGTGCCAGCAGCTCCCGCTTGGGGAGCGGCTACACCTTC.

The chain links TRBV6-5 to TRBJ2-1; D remains ambiguous. This CDR3 is 15 amino acids long. The germline CDR1 and CDR2 sequences are MNHEY and SVGAGI. V shed 1 base and J shed 0 bases, with 7 bases lying between them. In nucleotides, the CDR3 is TGTGCCAGCAGTTACTTGTCTAGCTCCTACAATGAGCAGTTCTTC. It encodes CASSYLSSSYNEQFF.

CDR3 bases: TGCAGTGCGGACAGGGAGACCTACAATGAGCAGTTCTTC. Translated, it gives CSADRETYNEQFF. The chain joins TRBV20-1 to TRBJ2-1, with 8 positions matching TRBD1. Trimming took 6 bases from V and 2 from J; bases not matched to a gene: 3. The CDR3 totals 13 residues. Germline lookup yields CDR1 DFQATT and CDR2 SNEGSKA (reference sequence).

The CDR3 sequence is CASRPGLAASYEQYF. CDR3 nucleotide sequence: TGTGCCAGCAGGCCGGGACTAGCGGCCTCCTACGAGCAGTACTTC. The chain employs TRBV28 and TRBJ2-7; 11 bases are a match to TRBD2. Germline CDR1 MDHEN, CDR2 SYDVKM. Losses at the gene ends were 6 bases for V and 0 bases for J; bases not matched to a gene: 4. The length of the CDR3 is 15 residues.

This clonotype was found a few times. The chain links TRBV5-1 to TRBJ1-2; TRBD1 matches at 7 bases. V shed 4 bases, J shed 4 bases, and the junction held 7 bases outside the gene matches. The CDR3 extends over 14 amino acids. Germline lookup yields CDR1 SGHRS and CDR2 YFSETQ. CDR3 sequence reads: CASSTTGDFYGYTF. The DNA of the CDR3 is TGCGCCAGCAGCACAACAGGGGATTTCTATGGCTACACCTTC.

This sequence joins TRBV28 and TRBJ1-4; D not certain. Germline V CDR1 and CDR2: MDHEN, SYDVKM. This CDR3 region has 14 residues. V was clipped by 3 bases and J by 5 bases, with 10 bases between them. CDR3 protein: CASSFRSGNEKLFF. The DNA for the CDR3 is TGTGCCAGCAGTTTTAGGTCAGGAAATGAAAAACTGTTTTTT.

The chain combines TRBV6-2 or TRBV6-3 with TRBJ1-5; D uncertain. CDR1 is MNHEY and CDR2 is SVGEGT in the germline V gene. V shed 0 bases and J shed 6 bases, with 9 bases lying between them. The CDR3 extends over 14 amino acids. CDR3 sequence (DNA): TGTGCCAGCAGTTACTCGGGGAGGCCTCAGCCCCAGCATTTT. This codes for CASSYSGRPQPQHF.

The chain recombines TRBV27 with TRBJ2-1, with 7 bases lining up with TRBD2. CDR1 and CDR2 (germline): MNHEY, SMNVEV (reference sequence). The CDR3 contains 17 residues. J gave up 2 bases and V 3 bases, and 10 bases lay outside the gene matches. DNA for the CDR3: TGTGCCAGCAGTTTTCAATGGGGGGGGACGACCTACAATGAGCAGTTCTTC. This translates into CASSFQWGGTTYNEQFF.

The V and J genes are TRBV24-1 and TRBJ2-3, with D perhaps matching TRBD1 or TRBD2 (6 bases each). CDR3 length: 17 residues. V was pared by 4 bases and J by 6 bases, with 22 bases between. The germline V gene has CDR1 KGHDR and CDR2 SFDVKD. The CDR3 coding sequence is TGTGCCACCAGTGAGTGGGTTGGGACTTCAGACAGGGATACGCAGTATTTT. This codes for CATSEWVGTSDRDTQYF.

This chain uses TRBV11-1 with TRBJ2-6; 11 positions agree with TRBD1. The CDR3 has 20 residues. V was pared by 0 bases and J by 2 bases, with 9 bases of the junction left unmatched. CDR1 is SGHAT, CDR2 FQDESV, per germline (reference sequence). The CDR3 protein is CASSLATGTGGFTGANVLTF. CDR3 nucleotides: TGTGCCAGCAGCTTAGCTACCGGGACAGGGGGGTTCACTGGGGCCAACGTCCTGACTTTC. Full variable domain (missing parts from reference TRBV11-1 and TRBJ2-6): EAEVAQSPRYKITEKSQAVAFWCDPISGHATLYWYRQILGQGPELLVQFQDESVVDDSQLPKDRFSAERLKGVDSTLKIQPAELGDSAMYLCASSLATGTGGFTGANVLTFGAGSRLTVL.

This clonotype was counted many times. The chain recombines TRBV5-1 with TRBJ1-1; D remains ambiguous. The length of the CDR3 is 13 residues. V was cut by 5 bases and J by 1 base, with 9 bases left in between. Germline CDR1 SGHRS, CDR2 YFSETQ. The CDR3 sequence is CASRPSQNTEAFF. CDR3 sequence (DNA): TGCGCCAGCAGACCAAGTCAGAACACTGAAGCTTTCTTT.

At least ten counts were recorded for this clonotype. This chain joins TRBV7-9 and TRBJ1-4; 9 positions agree with TRBD1. CDR1 is SEHNR, CDR2 FQNEAQ, per germline (reference sequence). The CDR3 is made up of 14 amino acids. V trimming: 5 bases; J trimming: 5 bases; junction bases outside the gene matches: 3. This CDR3 is CASSRDRENEKLFF. The CDR3 DNA follows: TGTGCCAGCAGCCGGGACAGGGAGAATGAAAAACTGTTTTTT.

The V call is TRBV14, the J call TRBJ2-7; 7 bases align to TRBD1. The CDR3 runs 17 residues. J gave up 7 bases and V 5 bases, and 20 bases lay outside the gene matches. Germline CDR1 and CDR2: SGHDN and FVKESK. CDR3 loop: CASSGGQSGTYLREQYF. CDR3 in DNA: TGTGCCAGCAGCGGGGGACAGTCGGGCACCTACCTACGGGAGCAGTACTTC. The full variable domain, in which reference TRBV14 and TRBJ2-7 provide the parts outside the CDR3, is EAGVTQFPSHSVIEKGQTVTLRCDPISGHDNLYWYRRVMGKEIKFLLHFVKESKQDESGMPNNRFLAERTGGTYSTLKVQPAELEDSGVYFCASSGGQSGTYLREQYFGPGTRLTVT.

The sample holds many counts of this clonotype. The V and J genes are TRBV4-1 and TRBJ2-1; D remains unclear. Germline-derived CDR1 and CDR2 are MGHRA and YSYEKL. This CDR3 has 14 amino acids. Trimming stripped 0 bases from V and 3 bases from J, with 6 bases between. The CDR3 protein is CASSQEGGYNEQFF. CDR3 in DNA: TGCGCCAGCAGCCAAGAAGGCGGCTACAATGAGCAGTTCTTC.

This clonotype was seen at least ten times. The chain couples TRBV4-1 to TRBJ2-5, with a possible D match to TRBD2 (5 bases). Germline CDR1 MGHRA, CDR2 YSYEKL. The CDR3 contains 15 residues. V was clipped by 1 base and J by 3 bases, with 12 bases between them. This chain's CDR3 is CASSQVVVREETQYF. Written as DNA, the CDR3 is TGCGCCAGCAGCCAAGTCGTGGTGCGGGAAGAGACCCAGTACTTC.

This clonotype was observed many times. V gene TRBV12-3 or TRBV12-4 combines with J gene TRBJ1-1; D is perhaps TRBD1 (6 bases). This CDR3 region has 14 residues. Trimming removed 3 bases from V and 7 bases from J, with 15 bases in between. The CDR3 DNA follows: TGTGCCAGCAGTTTTTCGGCAGGGGCAGATGAAGCTTTCTTT. Translating gives CASSFSAGADEAFF.

This clonotype showed up just a few times. The V gene is TRBV29-1, the J gene TRBJ2-1; 8 bases agree with TRBD2. The J segment lost 6 bases and the V segment lost 3 bases, leaving 10 bases of the junction unmatched. Germline lookup yields CDR1 SQVTM and CDR2 ANQGSEA. The length of the CDR3 is 15 residues. CDR3 in amino acids: CSVERERERGNEQFF. DNA of the CDR3: TGCAGCGTTGAGAGGGAGCGGGAGCGCGGCAATGAGCAGTTCTTC.

This clonotype was recorded a few times. This chain joins TRBV5-1 and TRBJ2-7; no reliable D call. CDR1 SGHRS and CDR2 YFSETQ come from the germline V gene. The V end lost 2 bases, the J end lost 1 base, and 4 bases lay between the germline ends. The CDR3 sequence is 12 residues long. CDR3 nucleotide sequence: TGCGCCAGCAGCTTCCGATCCTACGAGCAGTACTTC. Residues: CASSFRSYEQYF.

This chain joins TRBV7-9 and TRBJ2-7; D is perhaps TRBD1 or TRBD2 (5 bases each). The CDR3 is 14 residues long. Germline CDR1 is SEHNR and CDR2 is FQNEAQ (reference sequence). V lost 4 bases, J lost 2 bases, and 12 bases lay in between. The CDR3 DNA follows: TGTGCCAGCAGCTCTGGGACGGCGACCTACGAGCAGTACGTC. Translating gives CASSSGTATYEQYV.

This chain connects TRBV7-9 to TRBJ1-1, with TRBD1 identical over 7 bases. The CDR3 length is 13 residues. Trimming at V came to 6 bases and at J to 8 bases, leaving 9 bases not matched to a gene. The germline V gene encodes CDR1 SEHNR and CDR2 FQNEAQ (reference sequence). The CDR3 coding sequence is TGTGCCAGCAGTCCCGGGACAGCTAAAGAAGCTTTCTTT. Protein: CASSPGTAKEAFF.

There are many counts of this clonotype. The chain uses TRBV7-9 and TRBJ2-2; no clear D gene. The V and J ends lost 6 bases and 5 bases respectively, with 7 bases between them. The CDR3 extends over 12 amino acids. Germline CDR1 SEHNR, CDR2 FQNEAQ (reference sequence). DNA for the CDR3: TGTGCCAGCAGTTCAGCAACCGGGGAGCTGTTTTTT. Translated, it gives CASSSATGELFF.

The sample holds many counts of this clonotype. The gene calls are TRBV3-1 and TRBJ2-1, with a possible D match to TRBD2 (6 bases). V dropped 8 bases and J dropped 3 bases, with 23 bases sitting between them. From germline, CDR1 is LGHDT and CDR2 YNNKEL (reference sequence). The CDR3 is 17 residues long. CDR3 DNA sequence: TGTGCCAGCTCACGAGTCGGTGTTGGGACTTACTACAATGAGCAGTTCTTC. This encodes CASSRVGVGTYYNEQFF.

The chain joins TRBV24-1 to TRBJ2-5, with 8 nucleotides matching TRBD2. Looked up from germline, CDR1 is KGHDR and CDR2 is SFDVKD. The CDR3 is made up of 20 amino acids. The V gene end was trimmed by 4 bases and the J gene end by 3 bases; junction bases not matched to a gene: 21. CDR3 in amino acids: CATSDLPSSTSGGKEETQYF. The CDR3 DNA reads TGTGCCACCAGTGACCTTCCTTCCTCTACTAGCGGAGGGAAAGAAGAGACCCAGTACTTC.